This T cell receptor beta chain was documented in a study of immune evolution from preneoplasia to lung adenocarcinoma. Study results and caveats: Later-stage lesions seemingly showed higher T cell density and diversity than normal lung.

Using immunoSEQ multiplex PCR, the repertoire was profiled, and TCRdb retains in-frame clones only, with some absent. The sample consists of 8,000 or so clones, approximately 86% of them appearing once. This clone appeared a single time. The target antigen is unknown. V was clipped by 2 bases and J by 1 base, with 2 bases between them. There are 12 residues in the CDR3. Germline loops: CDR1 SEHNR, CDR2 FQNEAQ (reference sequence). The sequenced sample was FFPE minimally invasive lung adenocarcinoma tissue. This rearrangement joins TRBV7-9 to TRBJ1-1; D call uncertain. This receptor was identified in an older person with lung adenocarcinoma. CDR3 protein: CASSLTNTEAFF. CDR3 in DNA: TGTGCCAGCAGCTTAACGAACACTGAAGCTTTCTTT. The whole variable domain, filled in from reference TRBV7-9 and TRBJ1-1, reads DTGVSQNPRHKITKRGQNVTFRCDPISEHNRLYWYRQTLGQGPEFLTYFQNEAQLEKSRLLSDRFSAERPKGSFSTLEIQRTEQGDSAMYLCASSLTNTEAFFGQGTRLTVV.